The 14 T cell receptor beta chains below all came from one sample that was sequenced in a study of molecular identifiers for immune sequencing clone quantification. TCRdb reprocessed the PCR reads with MiXCR, giving one entry per CDR3 protein. The table has hundreds of thousands of distinct CDR3 sequences, roughly 27% seen once. The sample was naive CD8+ T cells from blood, with Jurkat cell RNA spiked in. The sample's subset: FACS-sorted CD8+CD4-CCR7+CD45RA+ naive T cells. The receptors were gathered from a human donor in good health. Some libraries in this study had Jurkat cell RNA spiked in.

DNA of the CDR3: TGTGCCAGCAGCGCGGGGGACAGCATCTACGAGCAGTACTTC. It is translated as CASSAGDSIYEQYF. This sequence joins TRBV5-4 and TRBJ2-7; either TRBD1 or TRBD2 may fit D (7 bases each). Per the germline V gene, CDR1 is SGHNT and CDR2 is YYREEE (reference sequence). Trimming removed 4 bases at V and 3 bases at J, with 14 bases between. The CDR3 length is 14 residues.

This clonotype was counted at least ten times. The chain has TRBV5-4 and TRBJ2-2; 7 bases line up with TRBD1. J was trimmed by 4 bases and V by 4 bases; bases with no gene match: 4. The germline V gene has CDR1 SGHNT and CDR2 YYREEE (reference sequence). This CDR3 has 14 residues. The CDR3 bases are TGTGCCAGCAGCGGGACAGCGAGCACCGGGGAGCTGTTTTTT. Amino acid sequence: CASSGTASTGELFF.

A note on this clonotype: A read error may explain this, as a much larger clone is one base away. The V gene is TRBV7-9, the J gene TRBJ2-1, with a tentative D call TRBD1 (6 bases). Germline CDR1 is SEHNR and CDR2 is FQNEAQ (reference sequence). This CDR3 is 15 amino acids long. CDR3 in amino acids: CASSLGHSSYNEQSF. The DNA for the CDR3 is TGTGCCAGCAGCCTGGGACACAGCTCCTACAATGAGCAGTCCTTC.

This chain links TRBV28 with TRBJ2-7; D gene ambiguous. Germline V gene data show CDR1 as MDHEN and CDR2 as SYDVKM. V lost 5 bases and J lost 3, with 11 bases in between. The CDR3 has 13 amino acids. CDR3 region: CASSKQLHYEQYF. CDR3 coding DNA: TGTGCCAGCAGTAAACAGCTACACTACGAGCAGTACTTC. The full variable domain, in which reference TRBV28 and TRBJ2-7 provide the parts outside the CDR3, is DVKVTQSSRYLVKRTGEKVFLECVQDMDHENMFWYRQDPGLGLRLIYFSYDVKMKEKGDIPEGYSVSREKKERFSLILESASTNQTSMYLCASSKQLHYEQYFGPGTRLTVT.

A note on this clonotype: A much larger clone lies one base from this, so it may be a read error. The rearrangement joins TRBV21-1 to TRBJ2-5. TRBV21-1 is termed a pseudogene. This CDR3 comprises 10 residues. The CDR3 sequence is CAGSKETQYF. The CDR3 nucleotides read TGTGCCGGCAGCAAAGAGACCCAGTACTTC.

This clonotype has ten or more counts. The genes are TRBV28 and TRBJ2-2; D is unclear. The length of the CDR3 is 13 residues. The V end was cut by 1 base, the J end by 0 bases, with 0 bases between. CDR1 and CDR2 (germline): MDHEN, SYDVKM. The CDR3 coding sequence is TGTGCCAGCAGTTTATCGAACACCGGGGAGCTGTTTTTT. Translation gives CASSLSNTGELFF.

This clonotype was recorded many times. The chain links TRBV4-3 to TRBJ2-4; 8 bases are a match to TRBD2. V shed 0 bases, J shed 3 bases, and the junction held 10 bases outside the gene matches. The germline V gene encodes CDR1 LGHNA and CDR2 YSLEER. There are 18 residues in the CDR3. CDR3 sequence (DNA): TGCGCCAGCAGCCAAGATTTTGAAGCGGGAGTGGTCAAAAACATTCAGTACTTC. It translates to CASSQDFEAGVVKNIQYF.

The V gene is TRBV30, the J gene TRBJ1-1, with 7 bases identical to TRBD1. V dropped 5 bases and J dropped 5; count of bases not matched to a gene: 20. CDR3 length: 17 residues. Per germline, CDR1 GTSNPN and CDR2 SVGIG (reference sequence). The CDR3 region is CAWGHSRRGTRGTEAFF. The DNA of the CDR3 is TGTGCCTGGGGGCACAGCCGTCGGGGGACCAGGGGGACTGAAGCTTTCTTT.

This clonotype was picked up a small number of times. The chain joins TRBV7-9 to TRBJ2-7, with 9 bases fitting TRBD2. In germline, CDR1 is SEHNR, CDR2 FQNEAQ (reference sequence). The V gene end was trimmed by 9 bases and the J gene end by 4 bases; junction bases not matched to a gene: 13. This CDR3 has 15 amino acids. In DNA form, the CDR3 reads TGTGCCAGTCTACAGGGTACCGGACTAGCGTACGAGCAGTACTTC. Translation: CASLQGTGLAYEQYF.

For this clonotype: A much larger clone differs by one base, so this may be a read error. The V gene is TRBV7-9, the J gene TRBJ2-3; TRBD2 is a possible D gene (5 bases). The germline V and J ends were trimmed by 4 bases and 4 bases, with 12 bases remaining between them. The CDR3 runs to 14 residues. Germline CDR1 reads SEHNR; CDR2 reads FQNEAQ (reference sequence). CDR3 sequence reads: CASSWRSSPDTQYF. The DNA of the CDR3 is TGTGCCAGCAGCTGGCGGTCTAGCCCAGATACGCAGTATTTT.

There are a few counts of this clonotype. V gene TRBV7-9 combines with J gene TRBJ2-1; 9 bases are shared with TRBD1. In germline, CDR1 is SEHNR, CDR2 FQNEAQ (reference sequence). The V segment lost 1 base and the J segment 7 bases; nucleotides outside the gene matches: 2. The CDR3 contains 14 residues. CDR3 loop: CASSLVQGANEQFF. The CDR3 region has the DNA TGTGCCAGCAGCTTAGTACAGGGGGCTAATGAGCAGTTCTTC.

This clonotype has only a few counts. The chain employs TRBV27 and TRBJ2-5, with TRBD2 matching over 14 bases. The CDR3 is 18 amino acids. The junction had 12 bases not matched to a gene; V was cut back by 5 bases and J by 4 bases. CDR1 is MNHEY and CDR2 is SMNVEV in the germline V gene (reference sequence). In DNA, the CDR3 is TGTGCCAGCAGTCCGGGACTAGCGGGAGTTGACAGGAGAGAGACCCAGTACTTC. It encodes CASSPGLAGVDRRETQYF.

This clonotype has a handful of counts. This chain uses TRBV4-1 with TRBJ1-5; no clear D gene. The germline gives CDR1 MGHRA, CDR2 YSYEKL. The CDR3 has 14 residues. Trimming shortened V by 0 bases and J by 2 bases, and 5 bases separated the two germline ends. CDR3 sequence reads: CASSQESGNQPQHF. CDR3 DNA: TGCGCCAGCAGCCAAGAGTCGGGCAATCAGCCCCAGCATTTT.

Details on this clonotype: A single base separates this from a much larger clone, so it may be a read error. This sequence joins TRBV11-2 and TRBJ2-3, with D uncertain. The V end lost 1 base, the J end lost 4 bases, and 12 bases lay between the germline ends. This CDR3 has 15 amino acids. Looked up from germline, CDR1 is SGHAT and CDR2 is FQNNGV. The CDR3 protein is CASSLVQSIADTQYF. DNA of the CDR3: TGTGCCAGCAGCTTAGTTCAGAGCATCGCAGATACGCAGTATTTT.